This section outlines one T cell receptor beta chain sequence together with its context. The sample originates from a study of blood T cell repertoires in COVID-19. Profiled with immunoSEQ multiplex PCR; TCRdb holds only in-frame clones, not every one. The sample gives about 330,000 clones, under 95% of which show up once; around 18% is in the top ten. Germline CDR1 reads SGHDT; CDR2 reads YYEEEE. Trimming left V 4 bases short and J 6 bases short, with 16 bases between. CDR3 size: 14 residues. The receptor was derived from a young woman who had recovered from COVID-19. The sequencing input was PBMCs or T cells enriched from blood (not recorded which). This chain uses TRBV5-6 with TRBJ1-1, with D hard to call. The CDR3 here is CASSRREMVSEAFF. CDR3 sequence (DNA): TGTGCCAGCAGCCGGAGGGAAATGGTCTCTGAAGCTTTCTTT.